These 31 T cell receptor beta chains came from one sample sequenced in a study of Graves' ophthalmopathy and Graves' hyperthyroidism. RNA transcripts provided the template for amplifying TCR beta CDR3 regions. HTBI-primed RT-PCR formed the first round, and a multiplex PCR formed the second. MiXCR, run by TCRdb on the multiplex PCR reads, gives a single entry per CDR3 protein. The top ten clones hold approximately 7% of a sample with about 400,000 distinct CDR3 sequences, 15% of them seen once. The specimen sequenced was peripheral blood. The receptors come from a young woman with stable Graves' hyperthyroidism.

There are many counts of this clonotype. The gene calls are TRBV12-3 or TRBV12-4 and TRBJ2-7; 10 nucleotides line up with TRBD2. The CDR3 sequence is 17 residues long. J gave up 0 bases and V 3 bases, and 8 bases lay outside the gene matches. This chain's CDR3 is CASSFLAGASSSYEQYF. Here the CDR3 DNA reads TGTGCCAGCAGTTTTCTAGCGGGGGCCTCAAGCTCCTACGAGCAGTACTTC.

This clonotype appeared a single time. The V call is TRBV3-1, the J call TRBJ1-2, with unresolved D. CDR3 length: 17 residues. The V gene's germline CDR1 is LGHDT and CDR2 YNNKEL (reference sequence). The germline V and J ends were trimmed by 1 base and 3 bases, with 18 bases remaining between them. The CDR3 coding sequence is TGTGCCAGCAGCCAAGGGGCCGTGGGGTGGGTGGACTATGGCTACACCTTC. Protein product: CASSQGAVGWVDYGYTF.

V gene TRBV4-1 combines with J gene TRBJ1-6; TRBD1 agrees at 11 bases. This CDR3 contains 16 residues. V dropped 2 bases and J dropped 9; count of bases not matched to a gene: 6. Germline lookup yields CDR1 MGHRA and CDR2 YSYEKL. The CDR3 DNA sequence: TGCGCCAGCAGCCAAAGGACAGGGGGCGCCAGTTCACCCCTCCACTTT. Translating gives CASSQRTGGASSPLHF.

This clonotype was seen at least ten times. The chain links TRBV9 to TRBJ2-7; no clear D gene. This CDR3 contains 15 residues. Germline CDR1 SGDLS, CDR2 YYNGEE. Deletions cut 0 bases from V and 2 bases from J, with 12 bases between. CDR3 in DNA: TGTGCCAGCAGCGTAGGCCCCGGGCCCACCTACGAGCAGTACTTC. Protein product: CASSVGPGPTYEQYF.

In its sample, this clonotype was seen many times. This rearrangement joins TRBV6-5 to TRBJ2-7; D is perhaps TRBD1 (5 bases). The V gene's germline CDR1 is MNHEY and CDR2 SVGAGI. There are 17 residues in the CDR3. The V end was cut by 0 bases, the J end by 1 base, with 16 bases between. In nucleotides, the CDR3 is TGTGCCAGCAGTTACTCGCTTTTTGCAGGGAAGTCCTACGAGCAGTACTTC. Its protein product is CASSYSLFAGKSYEQYF.

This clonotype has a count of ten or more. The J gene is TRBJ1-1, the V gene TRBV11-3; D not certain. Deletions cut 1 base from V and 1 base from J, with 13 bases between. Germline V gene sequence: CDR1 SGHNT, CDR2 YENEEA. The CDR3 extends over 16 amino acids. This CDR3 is CASSLGGWMPNTEAFF. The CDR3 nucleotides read TGTGCCAGCAGCTTAGGGGGTTGGATGCCGAACACTGAAGCTTTCTTT. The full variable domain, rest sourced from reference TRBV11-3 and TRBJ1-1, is EAGVVQSPRYKIIEKKQPVAFWCNPISGHNTLYWYLQNLGQGPELLIRYENEEAVDDSQLPKDRFSAERLKGVDSTLKIQPAELGDSAVYLCASSLGGWMPNTEAFFGQGTRLTVV.

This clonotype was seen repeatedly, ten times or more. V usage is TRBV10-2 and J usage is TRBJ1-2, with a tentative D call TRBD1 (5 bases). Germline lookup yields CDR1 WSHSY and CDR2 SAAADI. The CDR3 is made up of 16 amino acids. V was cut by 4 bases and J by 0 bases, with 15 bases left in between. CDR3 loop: CASSATADPSNYGYTF. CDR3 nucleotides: TGCGCCAGCAGTGCGACAGCCGACCCCTCTAACTATGGCTACACCTTC.

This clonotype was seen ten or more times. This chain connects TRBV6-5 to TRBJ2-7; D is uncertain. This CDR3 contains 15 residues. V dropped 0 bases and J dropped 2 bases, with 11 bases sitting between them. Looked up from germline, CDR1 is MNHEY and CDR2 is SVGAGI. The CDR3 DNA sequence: TGTGCCAGCAGTTACTCTGCCGTGGCGGCCTACGAGCAGTACTTC. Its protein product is CASSYSAVAAYEQYF.

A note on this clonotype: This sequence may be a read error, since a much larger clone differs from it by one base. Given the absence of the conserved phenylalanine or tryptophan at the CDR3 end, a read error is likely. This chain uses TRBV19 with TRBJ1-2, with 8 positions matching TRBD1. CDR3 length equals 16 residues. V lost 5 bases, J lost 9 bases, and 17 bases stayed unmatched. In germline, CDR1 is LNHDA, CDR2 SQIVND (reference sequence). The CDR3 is CASSPESGGDPGRYTV. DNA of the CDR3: TGTGCCAGTAGTCCAGAGTCAGGGGGCGACCCCGGACGCTACACCGTC.

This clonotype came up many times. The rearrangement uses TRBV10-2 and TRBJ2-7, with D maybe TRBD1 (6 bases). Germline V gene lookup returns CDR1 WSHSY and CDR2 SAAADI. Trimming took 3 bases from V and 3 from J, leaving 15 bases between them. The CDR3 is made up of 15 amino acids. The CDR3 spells CASSDRDKSIYEQYF. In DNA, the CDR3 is TGCGCCAGCAGTGACCGGGACAAGAGCATCTACGAGCAGTACTTC.

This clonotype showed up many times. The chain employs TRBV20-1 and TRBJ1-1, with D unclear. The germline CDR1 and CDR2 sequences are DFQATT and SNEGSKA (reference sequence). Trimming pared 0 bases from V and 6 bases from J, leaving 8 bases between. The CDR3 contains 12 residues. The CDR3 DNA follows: TGCAGTGCTAGAGATGCTGGGGCTGAAGCTTTCTTT. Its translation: CSARDAGAEAFF.

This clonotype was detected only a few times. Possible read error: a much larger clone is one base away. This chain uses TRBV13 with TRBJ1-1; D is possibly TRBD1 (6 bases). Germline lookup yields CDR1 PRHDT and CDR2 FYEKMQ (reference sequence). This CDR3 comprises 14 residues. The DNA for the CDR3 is TGTGTCAGCAGCTCAGACAGGACGAACACTGAAGCTTTCTTT. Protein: CVSSSDRTNTEAFF.

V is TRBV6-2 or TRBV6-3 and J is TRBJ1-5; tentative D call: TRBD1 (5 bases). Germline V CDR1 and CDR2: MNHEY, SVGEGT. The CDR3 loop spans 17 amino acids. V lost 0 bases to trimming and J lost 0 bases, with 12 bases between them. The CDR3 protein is CASSYSLRADSNQPQHF. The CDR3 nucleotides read TGTGCCAGCAGTTACTCTCTCAGGGCAGATAGCAATCAGCCCCAGCATTTT.

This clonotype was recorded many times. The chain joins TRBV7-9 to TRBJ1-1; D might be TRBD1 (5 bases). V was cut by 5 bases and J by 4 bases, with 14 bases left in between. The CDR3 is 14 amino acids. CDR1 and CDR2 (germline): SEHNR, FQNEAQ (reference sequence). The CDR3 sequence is CASSQGPSSTEAFF. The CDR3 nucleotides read TGTGCCAGCAGCCAGGGACCGTCGAGCACTGAAGCTTTCTTT.

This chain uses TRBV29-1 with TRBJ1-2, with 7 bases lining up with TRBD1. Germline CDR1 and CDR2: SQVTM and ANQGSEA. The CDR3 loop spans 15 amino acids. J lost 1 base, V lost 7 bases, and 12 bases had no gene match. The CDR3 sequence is CSASPGQSFNYGYTF. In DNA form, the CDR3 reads TGCAGCGCCTCTCCGGGACAGTCGTTTAACTATGGCTACACCTTC.

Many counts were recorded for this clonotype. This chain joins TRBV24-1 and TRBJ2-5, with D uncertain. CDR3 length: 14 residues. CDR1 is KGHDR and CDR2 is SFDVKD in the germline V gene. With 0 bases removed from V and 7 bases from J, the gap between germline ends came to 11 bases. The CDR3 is CATSDLKGFGTQYF. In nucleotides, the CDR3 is TGTGCCACCAGTGATTTGAAAGGCTTCGGGACCCAGTACTTC.

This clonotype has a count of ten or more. CDR3 in amino acids: CATSDADWEVGETQYF. The CDR3 DNA reads as TGTGCCACCAGTGATGCGGACTGGGAGGTCGGAGAGACCCAGTACTTC. The rearrangement links TRBV24-1 to TRBJ2-5; D may be TRBD2 (6 bases). From germline, CDR1 is KGHDR and CDR2 SFDVKD. Trimming removed 3 bases at V and 4 bases at J, with 17 bases between. The CDR3 contains 16 residues.

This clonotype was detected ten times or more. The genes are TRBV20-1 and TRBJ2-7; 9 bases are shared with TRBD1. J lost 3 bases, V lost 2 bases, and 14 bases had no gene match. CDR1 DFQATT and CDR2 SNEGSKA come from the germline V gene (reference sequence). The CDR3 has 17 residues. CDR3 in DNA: TGCAGTGCTAGAAGAGGTAGTGGGACAGGGAAGGTCTACGAGCAGTACTTC. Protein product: CSARRGSGTGKVYEQYF.

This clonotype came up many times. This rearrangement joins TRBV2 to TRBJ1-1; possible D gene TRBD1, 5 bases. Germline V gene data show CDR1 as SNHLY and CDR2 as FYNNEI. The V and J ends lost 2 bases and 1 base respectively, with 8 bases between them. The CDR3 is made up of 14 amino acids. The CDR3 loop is CASSEWTSNTEAFF. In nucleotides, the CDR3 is TGTGCCAGCAGTGAATGGACATCGAACACTGAAGCTTTCTTT.

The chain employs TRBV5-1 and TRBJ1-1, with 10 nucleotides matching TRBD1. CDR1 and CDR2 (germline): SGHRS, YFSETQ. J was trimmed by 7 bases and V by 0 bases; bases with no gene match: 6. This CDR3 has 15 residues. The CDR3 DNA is TGCGCCAGCAGCTTGGAGGGGACAGGGGATGATGAAGCTTTCTTT. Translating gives CASSLEGTGDDEAFF.

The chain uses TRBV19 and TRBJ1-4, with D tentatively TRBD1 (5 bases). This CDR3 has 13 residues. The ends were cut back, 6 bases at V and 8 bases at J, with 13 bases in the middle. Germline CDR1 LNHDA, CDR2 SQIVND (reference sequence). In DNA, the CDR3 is TGTGCCAGTAGCCCAGCGCGGGGCGAAAAACTGTTTTTT. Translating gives CASSPARGEKLFF.

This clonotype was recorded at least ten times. CDR3 residues: CATSRLGDTGEQYF. CDR3 nucleotides: TGTGCCACCAGCAGACTGGGGGATACGGGGGAGCAGTACTTC. The V gene is TRBV15, the J gene TRBJ2-7, with D possibly being TRBD1 or TRBD2 (5 bases each). CDR3 length: 14 amino acids. The germline V gene has CDR1 LNHNV and CDR2 YYDKDF (reference sequence). V was shortened by 2 bases and J by 7 bases, with 15 bases between the two germline ends.

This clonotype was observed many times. This CDR3 reads CATRGDPGNTEAFF. In DNA, the CDR3 is TGTGCCACCAGAGGGGACCCTGGGAACACTGAAGCTTTCTTT. The chain uses TRBV24-1 and TRBJ1-1, with TRBD1 as a possible D gene (5 bases). This CDR3 has 14 residues. Per germline, CDR1 KGHDR and CDR2 SFDVKD. Trimming cost V 7 bases and J 1 base, with 12 bases left between them.

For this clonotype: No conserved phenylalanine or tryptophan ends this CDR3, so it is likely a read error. CDR3 coding DNA: TGCAGTGCTAGAGTTGCGGGGATGGAGTCCCAGTACTAC. It encodes CSARVAGMESQYY. J is TRBJ2-5 and V is TRBV20-1, with D tentatively TRBD2 (6 bases). V lost 1 base and J 9 bases, leaving 15 bases between the germline ends. The CDR3 loop spans 13 amino acids. Germline V gene data show CDR1 as DFQATT and CDR2 as SNEGSKA (reference sequence).

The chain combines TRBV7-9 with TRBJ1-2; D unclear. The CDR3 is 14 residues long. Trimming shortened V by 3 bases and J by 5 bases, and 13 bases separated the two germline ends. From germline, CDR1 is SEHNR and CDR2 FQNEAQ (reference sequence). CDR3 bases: TGTGCCAGCAGCTTTGATTTACAGAGATATGGCTACACCTTC. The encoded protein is CASSFDLQRYGYTF.

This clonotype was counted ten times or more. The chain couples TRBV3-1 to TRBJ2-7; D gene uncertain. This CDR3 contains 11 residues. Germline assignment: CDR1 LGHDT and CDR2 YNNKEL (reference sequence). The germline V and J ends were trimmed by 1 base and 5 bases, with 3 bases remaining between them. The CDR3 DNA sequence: TGTGCCAGCAGCCAAGGCCACGAGCAGTACTTC. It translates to CASSQGHEQYF.

The CDR3 nucleotides read TGTGCCAGCAGGCTGAGACACGAGCAGTACTTC. Amino acids: CASRLRHEQYF. The rearrangement links TRBV12-3 or TRBV12-4 to TRBJ2-7; D gene ambiguous. The CDR3 is made up of 11 amino acids. V was trimmed by 6 bases and J by 5 bases, leaving 8 bases between them.

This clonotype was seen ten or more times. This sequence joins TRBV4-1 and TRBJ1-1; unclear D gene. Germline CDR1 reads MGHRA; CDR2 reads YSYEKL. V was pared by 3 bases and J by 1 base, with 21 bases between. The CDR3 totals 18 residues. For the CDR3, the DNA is TGCGCCAGCAGCCAGGAATCCCCCGGAGTCTCTTCGAACACTGAAGCTTTCTTT. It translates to CASSQESPGVSSNTEAFF.

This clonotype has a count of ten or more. The CDR3 region is CASSLVLAGGLGETQYF. The CDR3, as DNA: TGTGCCAGCAGCTTAGTTCTAGCGGGGGGGCTAGGAGAGACCCAGTACTTC. V usage is TRBV11-2 and J usage is TRBJ2-5, with 12 bases matching TRBD2. The V and J ends lost 1 base and 4 bases, in that order; junction bases with no gene match: 7. The CDR3 is made up of 17 amino acids. Germline V lookup: CDR1 SGHAT, CDR2 FQNNGV.

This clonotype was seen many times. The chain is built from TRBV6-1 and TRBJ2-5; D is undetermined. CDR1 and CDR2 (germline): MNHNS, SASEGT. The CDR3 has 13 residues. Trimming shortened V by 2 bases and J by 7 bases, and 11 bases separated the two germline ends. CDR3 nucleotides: TGTGCCAGCAGTGAATTCGCCTCGGGGACCCAGTACTTC. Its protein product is CASSEFASGTQYF.

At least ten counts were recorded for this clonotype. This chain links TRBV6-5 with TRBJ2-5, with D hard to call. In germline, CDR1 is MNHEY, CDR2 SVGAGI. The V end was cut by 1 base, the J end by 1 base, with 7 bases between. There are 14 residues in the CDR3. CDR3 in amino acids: CASSYYRSQETQYF. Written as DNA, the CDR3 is TGTGCCAGCAGTTACTACAGAAGCCAAGAGACCCAGTACTTC.